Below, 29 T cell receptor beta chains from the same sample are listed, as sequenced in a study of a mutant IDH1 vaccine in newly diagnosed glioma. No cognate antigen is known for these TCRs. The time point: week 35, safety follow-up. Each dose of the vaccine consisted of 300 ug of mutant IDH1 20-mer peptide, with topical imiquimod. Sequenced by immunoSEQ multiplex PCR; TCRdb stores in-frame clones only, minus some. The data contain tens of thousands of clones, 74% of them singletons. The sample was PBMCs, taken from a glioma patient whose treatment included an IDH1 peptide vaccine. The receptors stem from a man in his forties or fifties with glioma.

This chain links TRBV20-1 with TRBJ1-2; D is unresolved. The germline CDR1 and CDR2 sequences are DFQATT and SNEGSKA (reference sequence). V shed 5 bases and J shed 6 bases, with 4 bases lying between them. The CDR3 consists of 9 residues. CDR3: CSAPNGYTF. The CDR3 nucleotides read TGCAGTGCTCCCAATGGCTACACCTTC.

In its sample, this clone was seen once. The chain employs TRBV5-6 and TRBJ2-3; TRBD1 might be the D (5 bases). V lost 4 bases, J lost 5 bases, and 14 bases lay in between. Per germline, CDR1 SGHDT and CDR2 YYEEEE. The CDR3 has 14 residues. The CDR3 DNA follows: TGTGCCAGCAGCCCGGCAGGGCGTATAGATACGCAGTATTTT. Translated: CASSPAGRIDTQYF.

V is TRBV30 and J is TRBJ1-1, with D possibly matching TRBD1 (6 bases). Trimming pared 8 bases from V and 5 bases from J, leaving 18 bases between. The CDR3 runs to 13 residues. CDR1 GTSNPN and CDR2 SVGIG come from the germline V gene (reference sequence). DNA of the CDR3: TGTGCCGGAACGGGGGGGCGCGATACTGAAGCTTTCTTT. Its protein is CAGTGGRDTEAFF.

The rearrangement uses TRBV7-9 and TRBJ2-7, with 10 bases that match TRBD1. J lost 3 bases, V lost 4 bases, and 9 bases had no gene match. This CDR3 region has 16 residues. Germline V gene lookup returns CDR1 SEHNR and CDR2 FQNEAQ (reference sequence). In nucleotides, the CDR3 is TGTGCCAGCAGCTACCCCCGCGGACAGGGGGGCTACGAGCAGTACTTC. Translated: CASSYPRGQGGYEQYF. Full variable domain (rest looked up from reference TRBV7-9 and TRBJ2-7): DTGVSQNPRHKITKRGQNVTFRCDPISEHNRLYWYRQTLGQGPEFLTYFQNEAQLEKSRLLSDRFSAERPKGSFSTLEIQRTEQGDSAMYLCASSYPRGQGGYEQYFGPGTRLTVT.

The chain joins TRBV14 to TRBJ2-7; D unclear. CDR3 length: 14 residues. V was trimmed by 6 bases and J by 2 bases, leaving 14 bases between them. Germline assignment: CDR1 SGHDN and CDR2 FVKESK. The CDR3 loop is CASRAGANPYEQYF. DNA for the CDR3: TGTGCCAGCAGGGCAGGAGCGAACCCCTACGAGCAGTACTTC.

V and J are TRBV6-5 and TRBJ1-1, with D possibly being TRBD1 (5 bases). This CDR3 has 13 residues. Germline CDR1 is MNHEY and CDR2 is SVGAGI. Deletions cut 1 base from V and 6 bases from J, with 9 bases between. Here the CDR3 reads CASSYWGGAEAFF. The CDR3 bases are TGTGCCAGCAGTTACTGGGGGGGGGCTGAAGCTTTCTTT.

The CDR3 loop reads CASIRRDSNYGYTF. CDR3 bases: TGTGCCTCGATTAGACGGGACAGTAACTATGGCTACACCTTC. The genes are TRBV30 and TRBJ1-2; the match to TRBD1 covers 7 bases. The germline V gene encodes CDR1 GTSNPN and CDR2 SVGIG (reference sequence). The CDR3 consists of 14 residues. V lost 7 bases and J lost 1; bases outside the gene matches: 9.

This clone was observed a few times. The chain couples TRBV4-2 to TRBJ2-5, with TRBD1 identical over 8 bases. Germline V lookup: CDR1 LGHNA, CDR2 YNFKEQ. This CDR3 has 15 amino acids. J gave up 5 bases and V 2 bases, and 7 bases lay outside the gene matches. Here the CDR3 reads CASSQFQGAEETQYF. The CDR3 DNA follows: TGTGCCAGCAGCCAATTTCAGGGGGCGGAGGAGACCCAGTACTTC.

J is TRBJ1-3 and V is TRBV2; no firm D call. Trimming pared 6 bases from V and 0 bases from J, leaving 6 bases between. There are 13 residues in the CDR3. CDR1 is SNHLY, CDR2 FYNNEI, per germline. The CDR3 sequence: CASRGLSGNTIYF. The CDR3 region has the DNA TGTGCCAGCAGGGGTCTCTCTGGAAACACCATATATTTT. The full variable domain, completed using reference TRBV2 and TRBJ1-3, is EPEVTQTPSHQVTQMGQEVILRCVPISNHLYFYWYRQILGQKVEFLVSFYNNEISEKSEIFDDQFSVERPDGSNFTLKIRSTKLEDSAMYFCASRGLSGNTIYFGEGSWLTVV.

CDR3 amino acids: CASSQDLGWGPRSYEQYF. The CDR3 DNA follows: TGCGCCAGCAGCCAAGACCTAGGTTGGGGGCCTCGCTCCTACGAGCAGTACTTC. The chain has TRBV4-3 and TRBJ2-7; a possible D gene is TRBD1 (6 bases). The CDR3 is made up of 18 amino acids. Germline V CDR1 and CDR2: LGHNA, YSLEER. The germline V and J ends were trimmed by 0 bases and 0 bases, with 18 bases remaining between them.

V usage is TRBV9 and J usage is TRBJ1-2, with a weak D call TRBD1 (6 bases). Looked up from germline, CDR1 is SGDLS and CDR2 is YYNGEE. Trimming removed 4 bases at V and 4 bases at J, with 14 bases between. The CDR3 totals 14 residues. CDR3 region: CASSLTGISYGYTF. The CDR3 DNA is TGTGCCAGCAGCCTCACAGGGATTAGCTATGGCTACACCTTC.

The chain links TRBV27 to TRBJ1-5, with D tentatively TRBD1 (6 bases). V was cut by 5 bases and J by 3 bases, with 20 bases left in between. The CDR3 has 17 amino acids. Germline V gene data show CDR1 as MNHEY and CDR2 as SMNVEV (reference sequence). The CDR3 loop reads CASSPLPRGAFNQPQHF. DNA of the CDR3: TGTGCCAGCAGTCCCCTACCCCGGGGGGCTTTCAATCAGCCCCAGCATTTT.

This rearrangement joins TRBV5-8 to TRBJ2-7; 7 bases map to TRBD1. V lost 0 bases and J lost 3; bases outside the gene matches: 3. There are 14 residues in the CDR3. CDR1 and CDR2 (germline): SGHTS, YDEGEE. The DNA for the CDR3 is TGTGCCAGCAGCTTGGGACAGGGTATCTACGAGCAGTACTTC. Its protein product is CASSLGQGIYEQYF.

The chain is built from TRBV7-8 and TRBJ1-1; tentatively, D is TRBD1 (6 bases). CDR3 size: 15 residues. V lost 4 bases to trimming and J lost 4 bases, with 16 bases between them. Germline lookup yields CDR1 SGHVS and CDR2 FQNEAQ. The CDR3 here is CASSSWGARGTEAFF. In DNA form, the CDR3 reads TGTGCCAGCAGCTCCTGGGGGGCAAGAGGCACTGAAGCTTTCTTT.

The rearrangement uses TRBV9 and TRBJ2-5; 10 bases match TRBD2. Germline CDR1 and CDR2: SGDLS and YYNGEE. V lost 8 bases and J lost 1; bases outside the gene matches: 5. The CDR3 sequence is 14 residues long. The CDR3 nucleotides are TGTGCCAGTCAAGCGGGGGGGCCCCAAGAGACCCAGTACTTC. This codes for CASQAGGPQETQYF. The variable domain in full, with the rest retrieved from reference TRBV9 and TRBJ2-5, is DSGVTQTPKHLITATGQRVTLRCSPRSGDLSVYWYQQSLDQGLQFLIQYYNGEERAKGNILERFSAQQFPDLHSELNLSSLELGDSALYFCASQAGGPQETQYFGPGTRLLVL.

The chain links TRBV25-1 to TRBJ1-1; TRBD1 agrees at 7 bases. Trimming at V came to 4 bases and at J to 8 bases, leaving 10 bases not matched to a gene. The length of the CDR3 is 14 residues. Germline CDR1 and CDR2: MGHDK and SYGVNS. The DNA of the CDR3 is TGTGCCAGCAGTGCCTCAAGGGGGCAGACGGAAGCTTTCTTT. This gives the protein CASSASRGQTEAFF.

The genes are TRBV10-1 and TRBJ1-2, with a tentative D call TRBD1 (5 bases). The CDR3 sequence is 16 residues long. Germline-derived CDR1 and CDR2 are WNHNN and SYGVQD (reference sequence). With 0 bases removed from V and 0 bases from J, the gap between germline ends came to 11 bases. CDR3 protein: CASSESVTDTNYGYTF. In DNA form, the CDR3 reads TGCGCCAGCAGTGAGTCAGTGACGGACACTAACTATGGCTACACCTTC.

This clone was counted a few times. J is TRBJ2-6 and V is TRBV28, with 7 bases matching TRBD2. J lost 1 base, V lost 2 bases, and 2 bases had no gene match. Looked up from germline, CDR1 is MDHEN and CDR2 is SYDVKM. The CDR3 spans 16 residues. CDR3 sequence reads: CASSLRGLSGANVLTF. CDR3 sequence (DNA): TGTGCCAGCAGTTTAAGGGGACTATCTGGGGCCAACGTCCTGACTTTC.

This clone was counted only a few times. The CDR3 loop is CASSRPGTGIGTDTQYF. The CDR3 coding sequence is TGTGCCAGCAGCAGACCTGGGACAGGGATCGGTACAGATACGCAGTATTTT. The chain combines TRBV7-9 with TRBJ2-3; TRBD1 aligns across 9 bases. The CDR3 loop spans 17 amino acids. Looked up from germline, CDR1 is SEHNR and CDR2 is FQNEAQ (reference sequence). V was clipped by 5 bases and J by 3 bases; unmatched bases: 12. Full variable domain (missing parts from reference TRBV7-9 and TRBJ2-3): DTGVSQNPRHKITKRGQNVTFRCDPISEHNRLYWYRQTLGQGPEFLTYFQNEAQLEKSRLLSDRFSAERPKGSFSTLEIQRTEQGDSAMYLCASSRPGTGIGTDTQYFGPGTRLTVL.

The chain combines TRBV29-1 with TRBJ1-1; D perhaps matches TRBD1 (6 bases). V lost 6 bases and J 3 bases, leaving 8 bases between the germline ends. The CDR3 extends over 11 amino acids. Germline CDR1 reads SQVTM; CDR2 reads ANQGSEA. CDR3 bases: TGCAGCGTCAGACAGGACACTGAAGCTTTCTTT. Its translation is CSVRQDTEAFF.

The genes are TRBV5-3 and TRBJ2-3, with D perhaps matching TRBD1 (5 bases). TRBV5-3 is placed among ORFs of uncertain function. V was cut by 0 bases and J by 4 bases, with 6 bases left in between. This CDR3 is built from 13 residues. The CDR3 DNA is TGTGCCAGAAGCTTGGGCAGGGCAGATACGCAGTATTTT. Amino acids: CARSLGRADTQYF.

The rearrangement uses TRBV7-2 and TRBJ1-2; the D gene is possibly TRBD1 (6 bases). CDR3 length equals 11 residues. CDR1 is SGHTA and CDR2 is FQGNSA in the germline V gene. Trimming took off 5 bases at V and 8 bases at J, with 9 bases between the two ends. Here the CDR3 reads CASSPGEGYTF. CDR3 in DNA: TGTGCCAGCAGCCCAGGGGAGGGCTACACCTTC. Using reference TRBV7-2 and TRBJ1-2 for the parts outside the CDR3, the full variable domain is GAGVSQSPSNKVTEKGKDVELRCDPISGHTALYWYRQSLGQGLEFLIYFQGNSAPDKSGLPSDRFSAERTGGSVSTLTIQRTQQEDSAVYLCASSPGEGYTFGSGTRLTVV.

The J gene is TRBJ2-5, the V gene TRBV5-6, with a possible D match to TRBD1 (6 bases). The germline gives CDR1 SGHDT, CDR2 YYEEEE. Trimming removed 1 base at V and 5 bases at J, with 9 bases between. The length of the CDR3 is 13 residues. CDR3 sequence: CASSLKGEETQYF. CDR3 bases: TGTGCCAGCAGCTTGAAGGGGGAGGAGACCCAGTACTTC.

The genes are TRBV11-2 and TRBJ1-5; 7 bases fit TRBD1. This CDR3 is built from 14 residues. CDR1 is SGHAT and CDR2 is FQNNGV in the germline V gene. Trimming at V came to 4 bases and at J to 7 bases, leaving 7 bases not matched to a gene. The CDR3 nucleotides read TGTGCCAGCAGCTCGGGGACAGTAGGACAGCCCCAGCATTTT. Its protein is CASSSGTVGQPQHF.

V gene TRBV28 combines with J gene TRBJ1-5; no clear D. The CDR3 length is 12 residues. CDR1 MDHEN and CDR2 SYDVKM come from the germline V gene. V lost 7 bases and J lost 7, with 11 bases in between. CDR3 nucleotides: TGTGCCAGCAACAAATTAGCCCAGCCCCAGCATTTT. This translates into CASNKLAQPQHF.

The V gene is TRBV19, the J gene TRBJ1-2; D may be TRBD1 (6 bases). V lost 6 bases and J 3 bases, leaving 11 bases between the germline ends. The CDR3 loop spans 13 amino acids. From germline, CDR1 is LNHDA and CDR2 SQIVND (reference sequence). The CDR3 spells CASREQGDYGYTF. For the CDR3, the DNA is TGTGCCAGTAGAGAACAGGGAGACTATGGCTACACCTTC. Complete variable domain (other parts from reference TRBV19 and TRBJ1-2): DGGITQSPKYLFRKEGQNVTLSCEQNLNHDAMYWYRQDPGQGLRLIYYSQIVNDFQKGDIAEGYSVSREKKESFPLTVTSAQKNPTAFYLCASREQGDYGYTFGSGTRLTVV.

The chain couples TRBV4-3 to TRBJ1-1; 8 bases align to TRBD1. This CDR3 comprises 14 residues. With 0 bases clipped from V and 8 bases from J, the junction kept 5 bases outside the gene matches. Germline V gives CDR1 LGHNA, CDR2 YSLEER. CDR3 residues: CASSQDLSGGEAFF. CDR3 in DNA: TGCGCCAGCAGCCAAGACTTGTCAGGGGGCGAAGCTTTCTTT.

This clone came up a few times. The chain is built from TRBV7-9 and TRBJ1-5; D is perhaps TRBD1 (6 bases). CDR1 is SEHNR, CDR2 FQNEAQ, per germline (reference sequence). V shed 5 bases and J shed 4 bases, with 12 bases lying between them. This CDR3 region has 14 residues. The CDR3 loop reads CASSGPGQNQPQHF. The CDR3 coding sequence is TGTGCCAGCAGCGGGCCGGGACAAAATCAGCCCCAGCATTTT.

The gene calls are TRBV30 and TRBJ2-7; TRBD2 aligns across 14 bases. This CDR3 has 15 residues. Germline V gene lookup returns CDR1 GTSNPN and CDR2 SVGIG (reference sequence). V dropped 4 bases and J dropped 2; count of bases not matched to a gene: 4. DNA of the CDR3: TGTGCCTGGACCCGGGGACTAGCGGGGGCCTACGAGCAGTACTTC. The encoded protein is CAWTRGLAGAYEQYF.